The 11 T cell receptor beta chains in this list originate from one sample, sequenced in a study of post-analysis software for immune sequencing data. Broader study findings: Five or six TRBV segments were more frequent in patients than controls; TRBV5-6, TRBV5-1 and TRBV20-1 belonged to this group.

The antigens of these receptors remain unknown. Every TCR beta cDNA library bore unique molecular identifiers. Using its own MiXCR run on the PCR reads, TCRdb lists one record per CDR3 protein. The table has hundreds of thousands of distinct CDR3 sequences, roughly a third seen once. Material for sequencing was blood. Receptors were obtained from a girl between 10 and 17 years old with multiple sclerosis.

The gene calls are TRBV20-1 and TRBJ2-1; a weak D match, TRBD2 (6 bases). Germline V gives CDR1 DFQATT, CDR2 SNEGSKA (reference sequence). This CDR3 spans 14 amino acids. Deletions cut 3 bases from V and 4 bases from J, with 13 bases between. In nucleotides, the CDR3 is TGCAGTGCTAGGCGGGGTCAGGTATACAATGAGCAGTTCTTC. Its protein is CSARRGQVYNEQFF.

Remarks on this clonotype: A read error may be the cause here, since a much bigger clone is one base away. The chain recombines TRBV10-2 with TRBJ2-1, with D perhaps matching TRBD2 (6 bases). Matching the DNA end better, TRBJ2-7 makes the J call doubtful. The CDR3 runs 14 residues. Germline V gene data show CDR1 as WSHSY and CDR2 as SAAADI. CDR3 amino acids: CASRVLAGSGEQYF. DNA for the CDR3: TGCGCCAGCAGGGTCCTTGCGGGAAGTGGCGAGCAGTACTTC.

The CDR3 is CSVAQGVNQPQHF. The DNA of the CDR3 is TGCAGTGTTGCGCAGGGAGTAAATCAGCCCCAGCATTTT. V usage is TRBV20-1 and J usage is TRBJ1-5, with D possibly TRBD1 on 5 matching bases. V lost 7 bases and J lost 4, with 14 bases in between. Germline assignment: CDR1 DFQATT and CDR2 SNEGSKA (reference sequence). The CDR3 consists of 13 residues.

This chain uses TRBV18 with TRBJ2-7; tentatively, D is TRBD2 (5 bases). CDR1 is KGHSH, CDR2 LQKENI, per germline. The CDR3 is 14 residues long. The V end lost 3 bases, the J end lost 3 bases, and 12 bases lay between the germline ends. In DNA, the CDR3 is TGTGCCAGCTCACCTTCGGGCGGGCTCTACGAGCAGTACTTC. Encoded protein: CASSPSGGLYEQYF.

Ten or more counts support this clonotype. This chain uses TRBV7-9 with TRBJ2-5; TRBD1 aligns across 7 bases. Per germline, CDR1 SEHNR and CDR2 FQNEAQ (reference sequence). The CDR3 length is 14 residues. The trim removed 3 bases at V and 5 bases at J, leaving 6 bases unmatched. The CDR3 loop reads CASSFQDRVETQYF. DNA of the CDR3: TGTGCCAGCAGCTTCCAAGACAGGGTGGAGACCCAGTACTTC.

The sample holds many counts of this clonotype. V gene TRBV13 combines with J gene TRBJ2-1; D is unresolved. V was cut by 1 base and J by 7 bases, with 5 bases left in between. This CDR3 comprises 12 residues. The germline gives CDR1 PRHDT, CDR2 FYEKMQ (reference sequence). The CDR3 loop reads CASSLVANEQFF. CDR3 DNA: TGTGCCAGCAGCTTAGTGGCGAATGAGCAGTTCTTC. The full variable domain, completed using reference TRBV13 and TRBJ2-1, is AAGVIQSPRHLIKEKRETATLKCYPIPRHDTVYWYQQGPGQDPQFLISFYEKMQSDKGSIPDRFSAQQFSDYHSELNMSSLELGDSALYFCASSLVANEQFFGPGTRLTVL.

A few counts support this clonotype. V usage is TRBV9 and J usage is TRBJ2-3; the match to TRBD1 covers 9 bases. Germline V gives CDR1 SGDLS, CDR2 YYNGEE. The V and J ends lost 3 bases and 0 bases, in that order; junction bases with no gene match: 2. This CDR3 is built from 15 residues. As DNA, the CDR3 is TGTGCCAGCAGCGACGGACAGGGGAGCACAGATACGCAGTATTTT. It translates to CASSDGQGSTDTQYF. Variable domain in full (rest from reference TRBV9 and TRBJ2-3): DSGVTQTPKHLITATGQRVTLRCSPRSGDLSVYWYQQSLDQGLQFLIQYYNGEERAKGNILERFSAQQFPDLHSELNLSSLELGDSALYFCASSDGQGSTDTQYFGPGTRLTVL.

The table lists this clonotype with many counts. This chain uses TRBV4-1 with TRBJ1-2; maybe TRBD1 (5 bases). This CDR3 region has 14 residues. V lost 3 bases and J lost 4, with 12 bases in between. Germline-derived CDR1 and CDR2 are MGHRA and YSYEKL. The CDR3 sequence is CASSHAGTVYGYTF. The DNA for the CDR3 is TGCGCCAGCAGCCACGCCGGGACTGTCTATGGCTACACCTTC.

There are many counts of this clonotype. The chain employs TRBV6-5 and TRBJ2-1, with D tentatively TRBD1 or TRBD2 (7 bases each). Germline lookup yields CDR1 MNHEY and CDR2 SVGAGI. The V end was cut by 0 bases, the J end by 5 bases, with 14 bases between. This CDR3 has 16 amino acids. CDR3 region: CASSYSARGGDNEQFF. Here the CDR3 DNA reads TGTGCCAGCAGTTACTCGGCCAGGGGGGGAGACAATGAGCAGTTCTTC.

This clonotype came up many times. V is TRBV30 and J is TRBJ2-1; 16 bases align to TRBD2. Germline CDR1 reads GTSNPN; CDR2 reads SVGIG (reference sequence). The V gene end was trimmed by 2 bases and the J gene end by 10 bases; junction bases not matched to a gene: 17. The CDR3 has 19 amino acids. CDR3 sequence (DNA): TGTGCCTGGAGTATACCCCCGGGACTAGCGGGAGGGCCCCAGAGGGAGCAGTTCTTC. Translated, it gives CAWSIPPGLAGGPQREQFF.

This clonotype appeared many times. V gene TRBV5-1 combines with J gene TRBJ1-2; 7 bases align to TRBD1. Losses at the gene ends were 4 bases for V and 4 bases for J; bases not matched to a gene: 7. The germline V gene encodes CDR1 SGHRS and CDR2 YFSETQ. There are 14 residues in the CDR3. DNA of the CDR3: TGCGCCAGCAGCGCCGACAGGGCGCTCTATGGCTACACCTTC. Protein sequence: CASSADRALYGYTF.